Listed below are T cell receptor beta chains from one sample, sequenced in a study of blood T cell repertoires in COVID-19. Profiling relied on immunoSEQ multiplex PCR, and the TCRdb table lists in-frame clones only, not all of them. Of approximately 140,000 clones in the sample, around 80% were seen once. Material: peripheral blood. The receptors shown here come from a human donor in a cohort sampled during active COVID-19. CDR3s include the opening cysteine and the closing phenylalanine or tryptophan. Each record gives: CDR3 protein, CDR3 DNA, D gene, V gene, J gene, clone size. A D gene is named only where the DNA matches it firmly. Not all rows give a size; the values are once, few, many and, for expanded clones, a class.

cdr3_aa: CASSPGLAGNNPSGKYEQYF
cdr3_nt: TGTGCCAGTAGTCCCGGACTAGCGGGGAATAATCCCTCCGGAAAATACGAGCAGTACTTC
d_call: TRBD2
v_call: TRBV19
j_call: TRBJ2-7
clone_size: .

cdr3_aa: CASSWVDRGHEQYF
cdr3_nt: TGTGCCAGCAGCTGGGTGGACAGGGGCCACGAGCAGTACTTC
d_call: TRBD1
v_call: TRBV7-2
j_call: TRBJ2-7
clone_size: .

cdr3_aa: CASSLGASVNQPQHF
cdr3_nt: TGTGCCAGCAGCTTAGGTGCCAGCGTCAATCAGCCCCAGCATTTT
d_call: .
v_call: TRBV7-8
j_call: TRBJ1-5
clone_size: .

cdr3_aa: CASSQPLAGDPNTGELFF
cdr3_nt: TGCGCCAGCAGCCAGCCGCTAGCGGGGGACCCGAACACCGGGGAGCTGTTTTTT
d_call: TRBD2
v_call: TRBV4-3
j_call: TRBJ2-2
clone_size: .

cdr3_aa: CASSYRTSGYEQYF
cdr3_nt: TGTGCCAGCAGCTACCGGACTAGCGGCTACGAGCAGTACTTC
d_call: TRBD2
v_call: TRBV5-6
j_call: TRBJ2-7
clone_size: .

cdr3_aa: CASSHGLGTEAFF
cdr3_nt: TGTGCCAGCAGCCATGGACTGGGAACTGAAGCTTTCTTT
d_call: .
v_call: TRBV5-4
j_call: TRBJ1-1
clone_size: once

cdr3_aa: CASRNELAGLQETQYF
cdr3_nt: TGTGCCAGCAGAAATGAACTAGCGGGCCTTCAAGAGACCCAGTACTTC
d_call: TRBD2
v_call: TRBV11-3
j_call: TRBJ2-5
clone_size: .

cdr3_aa: CAWSVNGGPYEQYF
cdr3_nt: TGTGCCTGGAGTGTAAATGGGGGCCCCTACGAGCAGTACTTC
d_call: .
v_call: TRBV30
j_call: TRBJ2-7
clone_size: .

cdr3_aa: CASTTGGEQYF
cdr3_nt: TGTGCCAGTACCACCGGTGGCGAGCAGTACTTC
d_call: .
v_call: TRBV19
j_call: TRBJ2-7
clone_size: .

cdr3_aa: CASSRTDYGNTIYF
cdr3_nt: TGTGCCAGCAGTAGGACGGACTACGGAAACACCATATATTTT
d_call: .
v_call: TRBV6-5
j_call: TRBJ1-3
clone_size: once

cdr3_aa: CASSRSIAGAGSGANVLTF
cdr3_nt: TGCGCCAGCAGTCGCTCCATAGCGGGGGCCGGCTCTGGGGCCAACGTCCTGACTTTC
d_call: TRBD2
v_call: TRBV23-1
j_call: TRBJ2-6
clone_size: .

cdr3_aa: CASSDQPTGENGYTF
cdr3_nt: TGTGCCAGCAGTGATCAACCGACAGGGGAGAATGGCTACACCTTC
d_call: TRBD1
v_call: TRBV6-4
j_call: TRBJ1-2
clone_size: few

cdr3_aa: CASTGGTGSGKLNFGYTF
cdr3_nt: TGTGCCAGCACCGGAGGGACAGGGTCCGGCAAACTAAATTTTGGCTACACCTTC
d_call: .
v_call: TRBV21-1
j_call: TRBJ1-2
clone_size: .

cdr3_aa: CANSGTGSPDTQYF
cdr3_nt: TGTGCCAATTCCGGGACAGGGAGTCCAGATACGCAGTATTTT
d_call: TRBD1
v_call: TRBV10-3
j_call: TRBJ2-3
clone_size: .

cdr3_aa: CASSRDNGNQPQHF
cdr3_nt: TGTGCCAGCAGCCGGGACAATGGCAATCAGCCCCAGCATTTT
d_call: .
v_call: TRBV6-5
j_call: TRBJ1-5
clone_size: few

cdr3_aa: CASSLGDSGGTSTQYF
cdr3_nt: TGTGCCAGCAGCTTAGGGGACAGCGGTGGTACAAGTACCCAGTACTTC
d_call: TRBD1
v_call: TRBV7-2
j_call: TRBJ2-5
clone_size: .

cdr3_aa: CASSFMGRRYTGELFF
cdr3_nt: TGTGCCAGCAGTTTTATGGGCAGAAGATACACCGGGGAGCTGTTTTTT
d_call: .
v_call: TRBV28
j_call: TRBJ2-2
clone_size: .

cdr3_aa: CASSSSGTSASYEQYF
cdr3_nt: TGTGCCAGCAGTTCCTCCGGGACTAGCGCCTCCTACGAGCAGTACTTC
d_call: TRBD2
v_call: TRBV28
j_call: TRBJ2-7
clone_size: few

cdr3_aa: CASSTRKQGPGANVLTF
cdr3_nt: TGTGCCAGCAGCACCAGAAAACAGGGGCCTGGGGCCAACGTCCTGACTTTC
d_call: .
v_call: TRBV21-1
j_call: TRBJ2-6
clone_size: few

cdr3_aa: CASSLGGSMDTEAFF
cdr3_nt: TGCGCCAGCAGCTTGGGTGGGAGTATGGACACTGAAGCTTTCTTT
d_call: .
v_call: TRBV5-1
j_call: TRBJ1-1
clone_size: .

cdr3_aa: CASSLGLAGVKAKNIQYF
cdr3_nt: TGTGCCAGCAGCTTAGGACTAGCGGGGGTCAAAGCCAAAAACATTCAGTACTTC
d_call: TRBD2
v_call: TRBV5-6
j_call: TRBJ2-4
clone_size: .

cdr3_aa: CASITKGAPLGPLSSSTEAFF
cdr3_nt: TGTGCCAGCATTACGAAGGGGGCGCCCCTCGGACCCCTATCCTCTAGTACTGAAGCTTTCTTT
d_call: .
v_call: TRBV21-1
j_call: TRBJ1-1
clone_size: .

cdr3_aa: CASSKTAPSNYGYTF
cdr3_nt: TGTGCCAGTAGTAAGACAGCACCTTCTAACTATGGCTACACCTTC
d_call: .
v_call: TRBV19
j_call: TRBJ1-2
clone_size: .

cdr3_aa: CASSQDPTGKNYGYTF
cdr3_nt: TGCGCCAGCAGCCAAGATCCTACAGGGAAGAACTATGGCTACACCTTC
d_call: .
v_call: TRBV4-3
j_call: TRBJ1-2
clone_size: once

cdr3_aa: CASSGGLFSYNEQFF
cdr3_nt: TGTGCCAGCAGCGGAGGACTGTTCTCCTACAATGAGCAGTTCTTC
d_call: .
v_call: TRBV7-9
j_call: TRBJ2-1
clone_size: .

cdr3_aa: CASSYGTSGATSTDTQYF
cdr3_nt: TGCGCCAGCAGCTATGGGACTAGCGGGGCCACGAGCACAGATACGCAGTATTTT
d_call: TRBD2
v_call: TRBV5-1
j_call: TRBJ2-3
clone_size: .

cdr3_aa: CASSLPGTGTYEQYF
cdr3_nt: TGTGCCAGCAGTTTACCGGGGACAGGGACCTACGAGCAGTACTTC
d_call: TRBD1
v_call: TRBV28
j_call: TRBJ2-7
clone_size: .

cdr3_aa: CASSAGEDTQYF
cdr3_nt: TGTGCCAGCAGCGCAGGGGAAGATACGCAGTATTTT
d_call: .
v_call: TRBV9
j_call: TRBJ2-3
clone_size: once

cdr3_aa: CASSQSGVEQETQYF
cdr3_nt: TGCGCCAGCAGCCAATCGGGAGTAGAACAAGAGACCCAGTACTTC
d_call: .
v_call: TRBV4-1
j_call: TRBJ2-5
clone_size: .

cdr3_aa: CASSPGTGSKSQPQHF
cdr3_nt: TGTGCCAGCTCACCCGGGACAGGGAGCAAGAGTCAGCCCCAGCATTTT
d_call: TRBD1
v_call: TRBV18
j_call: TRBJ1-5
clone_size: .

cdr3_aa: CASSYSKMAGGKTQYF
cdr3_nt: TGTGCCAGCAGTTACTCGAAGATGGCTGGGGGGAAGACCCAGTACTTC
d_call: .
v_call: TRBV6-2/TRBV6-3
j_call: TRBJ2-5
clone_size: .

cdr3_aa: CASSLVASGVGELFF
cdr3_nt: TGCGCCAGCAGCTTGGTAGCTAGCGGGGTCGGGGAGCTGTTTTTT
d_call: TRBD2
v_call: TRBV5-1
j_call: TRBJ2-2
clone_size: .

cdr3_aa: CASTWGLPNSPLHF
cdr3_nt: TGTGCCAGCACCTGGGGGCTCCCGAATTCACCCCTCCACTTT
d_call: .
v_call: TRBV7-2
j_call: TRBJ1-6
clone_size: few

cdr3_aa: CASSLAPTGPNQPQHF
cdr3_nt: TGCGCCAGCAGCTTGGCCCCAACAGGGCCCAATCAGCCCCAGCATTTT
d_call: .
v_call: TRBV5-1
j_call: TRBJ1-5
clone_size: once

cdr3_aa: CASVPGQGLPQYF
cdr3_nt: TGTGCCAGCGTACCGGGACAGGGGCTCCCTCAGTACTTC
d_call: TRBD1
v_call: TRBV6-6
j_call: TRBJ2-7
clone_size: once

cdr3_aa: CASTPGISGGNEQYF
cdr3_nt: TGTGCCAGCACCCCTGGGATTAGCGGGGGCAACGAGCAGTACTTC
d_call: TRBD2
v_call: TRBV7-9
j_call: TRBJ2-7
clone_size: .

cdr3_aa: CASSLQPPGQMGQYF
cdr3_nt: TGCGCCAGCAGCCTCCAGCCCCCGGGACAGATGGGGCAGTACTTC
d_call: TRBD1
v_call: TRBV5-1
j_call: TRBJ2-7
clone_size: .

cdr3_aa: CASTGQGDGYTF
cdr3_nt: TGTGCCAGTACGGGACAGGGGGATGGCTACACCTTC
d_call: TRBD1
v_call: TRBV19
j_call: TRBJ1-2
clone_size: .

cdr3_aa: CASSQDRGVYGYTF
cdr3_nt: TGCGCCAGCAGCCAAGACAGGGGAGTCTATGGCTACACCTTC
d_call: .
v_call: TRBV4-3
j_call: TRBJ1-2
clone_size: .